Each of the 2 T cell receptor beta chains below was sequenced from the same sample in a study of shared clonotypes between healthy human individuals. TCRdb's copy holds only in-frame clones and misses some; the assay was immunoSEQ multiplex PCR. Among over 2 million clones listed, roughly 95% were seen once. The naive CD8 fraction comprised CD45RO-negative cells positively selected for CCR7 and excluded terminally differentiated effector memory CD45RA+ cells. The sequenced sample was naive CD8+ T cells sorted from blood. The receptor set was obtained from a man aged 18 to 30 in good health.

The chain joins TRBV27 to TRBJ1-5, with 7 bases matching TRBD1. Germline V gene sequence: CDR1 MNHEY, CDR2 SMNVEV (reference sequence). CDR3 length equals 15 residues. V lost 5 bases, J lost 3 bases, and 7 bases stayed unmatched. The CDR3 DNA sequence: TGTGCCAGCAGTCTGACAGGGTATTTCAATCAGCCCCAGCATTTT. Translation gives CASSLTGYFNQPQHF.

The V and J genes are TRBV7-2 and TRBJ2-7; D remains ambiguous. Trimming shortened V by 2 bases and J by 0 bases, and 8 bases separated the two germline ends. Germline-derived CDR1 and CDR2 are SGHTA and FQGNSA. The CDR3 totals 14 residues. This CDR3 is CASSLQAYSYEQYF. In nucleotides, the CDR3 is TGTGCCAGCAGCTTACAGGCTTACTCCTACGAGCAGTACTTC.